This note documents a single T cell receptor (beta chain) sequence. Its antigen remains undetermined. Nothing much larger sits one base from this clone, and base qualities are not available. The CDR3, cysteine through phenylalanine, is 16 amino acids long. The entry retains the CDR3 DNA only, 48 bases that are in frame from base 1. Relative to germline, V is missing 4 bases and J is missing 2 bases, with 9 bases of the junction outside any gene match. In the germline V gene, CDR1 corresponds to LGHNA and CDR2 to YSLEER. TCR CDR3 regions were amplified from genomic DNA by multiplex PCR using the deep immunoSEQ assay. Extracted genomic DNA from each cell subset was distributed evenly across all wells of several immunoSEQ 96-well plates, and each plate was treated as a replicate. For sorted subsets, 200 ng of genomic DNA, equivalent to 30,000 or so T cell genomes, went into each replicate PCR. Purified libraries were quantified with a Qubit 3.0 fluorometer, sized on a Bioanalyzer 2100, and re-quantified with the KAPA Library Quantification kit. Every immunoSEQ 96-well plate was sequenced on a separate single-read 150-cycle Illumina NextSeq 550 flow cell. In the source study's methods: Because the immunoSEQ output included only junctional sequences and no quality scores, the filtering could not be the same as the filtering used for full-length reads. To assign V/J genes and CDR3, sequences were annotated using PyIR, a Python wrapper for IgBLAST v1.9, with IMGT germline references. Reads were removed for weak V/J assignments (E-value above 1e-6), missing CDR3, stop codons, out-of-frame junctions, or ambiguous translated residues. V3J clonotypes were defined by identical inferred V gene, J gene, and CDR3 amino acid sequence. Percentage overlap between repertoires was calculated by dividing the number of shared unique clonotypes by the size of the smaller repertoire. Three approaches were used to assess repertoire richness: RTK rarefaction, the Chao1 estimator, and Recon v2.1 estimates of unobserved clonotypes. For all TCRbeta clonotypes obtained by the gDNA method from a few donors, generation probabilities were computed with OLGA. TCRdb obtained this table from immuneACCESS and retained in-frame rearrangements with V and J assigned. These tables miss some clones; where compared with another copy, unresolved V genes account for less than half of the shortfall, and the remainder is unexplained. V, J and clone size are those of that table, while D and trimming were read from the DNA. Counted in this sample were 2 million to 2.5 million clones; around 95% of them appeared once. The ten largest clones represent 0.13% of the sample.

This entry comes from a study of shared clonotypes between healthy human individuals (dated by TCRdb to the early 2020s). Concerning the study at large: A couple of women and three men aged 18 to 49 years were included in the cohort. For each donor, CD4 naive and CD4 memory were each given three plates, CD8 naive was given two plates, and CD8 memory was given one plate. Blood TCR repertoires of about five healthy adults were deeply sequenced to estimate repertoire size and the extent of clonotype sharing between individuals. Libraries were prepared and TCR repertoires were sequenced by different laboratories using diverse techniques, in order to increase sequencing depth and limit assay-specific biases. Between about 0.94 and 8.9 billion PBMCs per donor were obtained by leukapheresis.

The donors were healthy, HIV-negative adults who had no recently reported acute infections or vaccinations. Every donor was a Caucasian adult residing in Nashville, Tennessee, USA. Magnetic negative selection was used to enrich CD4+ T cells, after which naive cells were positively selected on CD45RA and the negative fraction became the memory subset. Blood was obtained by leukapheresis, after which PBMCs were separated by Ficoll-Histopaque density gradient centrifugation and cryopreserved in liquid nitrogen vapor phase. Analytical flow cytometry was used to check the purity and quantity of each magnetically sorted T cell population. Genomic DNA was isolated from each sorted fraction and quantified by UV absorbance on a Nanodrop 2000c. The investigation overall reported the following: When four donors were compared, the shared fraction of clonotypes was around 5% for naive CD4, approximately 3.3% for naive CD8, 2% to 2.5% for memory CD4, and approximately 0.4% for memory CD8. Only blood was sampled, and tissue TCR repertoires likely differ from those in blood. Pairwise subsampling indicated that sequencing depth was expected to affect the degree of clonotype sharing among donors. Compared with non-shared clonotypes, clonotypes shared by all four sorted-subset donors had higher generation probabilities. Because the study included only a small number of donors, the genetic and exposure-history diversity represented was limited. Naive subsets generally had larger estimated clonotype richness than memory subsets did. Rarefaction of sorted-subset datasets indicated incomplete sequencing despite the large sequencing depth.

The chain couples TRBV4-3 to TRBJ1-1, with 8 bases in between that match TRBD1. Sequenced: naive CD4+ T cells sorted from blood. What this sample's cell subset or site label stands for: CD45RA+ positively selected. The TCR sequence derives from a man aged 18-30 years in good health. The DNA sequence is TGCGCCAGCAGCCGCCACCGGACAGGGCTCAACACTGAAGCTTTCTTT. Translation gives CASSRHRTGLNTEAFF.